The source of this TCR beta chain is a study of T cell changes during pregnancy in multiple sclerosis. Sequenced by immunoSEQ multiplex PCR; TCRdb stores in-frame clones only, minus some. The sample consists of about 36,000 clones, 80% to 95% of them appearing once. The germline gives CDR1 GTSNPN, CDR2 SVGIG (reference sequence). The CDR3 extends over 13 amino acids. V gave up 4 bases and J gave up 4 bases, with 13 bases separating them. The TCR was taken from a female donor in good health, enrolled as a control in a pregnancy study. Specimen: CD4+ T cells from peripheral blood mononuclear cells, collected in the third trimester of pregnancy. The J gene is TRBJ1-1, the V gene TRBV30, with D maybe TRBD1 (5 bases). CDR3 coding DNA: TGTGCCTGGATCCAAAGGAGGGGCACTGAAGCTTTCTTT. Encoded protein: CAWIQRRGTEAFF.